Presented here are 15 T cell receptor beta chains from one specimen sequenced in a study of neoadjuvant nivolumab and ipilimumab in lung cancer. Measured with immunoSEQ multiplex PCR; TCRdb has only the in-frame clones, and not every one. The repertoire holds tens of thousands of clones, 85% to 90% seen once, with approximately 3.7% in the top ten. Material: blood, obtained before neoadjuvant nivolumab, alone or with ipilimumab. The source is an adult with non-small cell lung cancer. Some clones in this sample may be carry-over from other donors' samples.

V is TRBV5-1 and J is TRBJ1-1; 7 bases fit TRBD1. CDR3 length: 14 amino acids. Germline CDR1 SGHRS, CDR2 YFSETQ. J was trimmed by 1 base and V by 2 bases; bases with no gene match: 2. The CDR3 DNA follows: TGCGCCAGCAGCTTAGGGGGCACGAACACTGAAGCTTTCTTT. Protein sequence: CASSLGGTNTEAFF.

The chain joins TRBV18 to TRBJ2-1; D remains ambiguous. Germline CDR1 and CDR2: KGHSH and LQKENI. V dropped 3 bases and J dropped 3 bases, with 6 bases sitting between them. The CDR3 contains 13 residues. The CDR3 spells CASSPVGYNEQFF. CDR3 in DNA: TGTGCCAGCTCACCGGTGGGCTACAATGAGCAGTTCTTC.

The CDR3 region has the DNA TGTGCCAGCAGCTTGGGGCCGGTGGGCACTGAAGCTTTCTTT. Encoded protein: CASSLGPVGTEAFF. The chain joins TRBV7-9 to TRBJ1-1, with a possible D match to TRBD1 (5 bases). Germline V gene data show CDR1 as SEHNR and CDR2 as FQNEAQ (reference sequence). The CDR3 loop spans 14 amino acids. Trimming took 3 bases from V and 4 from J, leaving 12 bases between them.

The V and J genes are TRBV27 and TRBJ2-7; D possibly corresponds to TRBD1 (5 bases). Germline V gene lookup returns CDR1 MNHEY and CDR2 SMNVEV (reference sequence). CDR3 length: 13 residues. Trimming pared 3 bases from V and 3 bases from J, leaving 9 bases between. The CDR3 loop reads CASSFSQGYEQYF. The DNA of the CDR3 is TGTGCCAGCAGTTTTTCGCAGGGCTACGAGCAGTACTTC.

Only one count was recorded for this clone. V usage is TRBV6-5 and J usage is TRBJ2-5; D possibly matches TRBD1 or TRBD2 (5 bases each). The ends were cut back, 5 bases at V and 5 bases at J, with 15 bases in the middle. Germline assignment: CDR1 MNHEY and CDR2 SVGAGI. This CDR3 contains 14 residues. The chain's CDR3 is CASSTRGRPETQYF. DNA of the CDR3: TGTGCCAGCAGTACGAGGGGCAGGCCTGAGACCCAGTACTTC.

The chain combines TRBV5-1 with TRBJ1-3; D not resolved. V lost 1 base and J lost 4, with 9 bases in between. The CDR3 totals 14 residues. The germline CDR1 and CDR2 sequences are SGHRS and YFSETQ. DNA for the CDR3: TGCGCCAGCAGCTTGAGTCCGCTGGGAAACACCATATATTTT. Amino acids: CASSLSPLGNTIYF.

The rearrangement links TRBV5-1 to TRBJ2-1; TRBD1 or TRBD2 may be the D gene (5 bases each). Germline CDR1 is SGHRS and CDR2 is YFSETQ. Trimming took off 4 bases at V and 3 bases at J, with 14 bases between the two ends. The CDR3 has 15 residues. The DNA for the CDR3 is TGCGCCAGCAGCAAGAGGGGTGGTGTCTACAATGAGCAGTTCTTC. Amino acids: CASSKRGGVYNEQFF. The full variable domain, in which reference TRBV5-1 and TRBJ2-1 provide the parts outside the CDR3, is KAGVTQTPRYLIKTRGQQVTLSCSPISGHRSVSWYQQTPGQGLQFLFEYFSETQRNKGNFPGRFSGRQFSNSRSEMNVSTLELGDSALYLCASSKRGGVYNEQFFGPGTRLTVL.

This clone is large. The chain carries TRBV10-3 and TRBJ1-2; D ambiguous. CDR3 length: 14 amino acids. The germline V gene encodes CDR1 ENHRY and CDR2 SYGVKD. V lost 2 bases and J lost 6, with 13 bases in between. The CDR3: CAISEPDTGNGYTF. The CDR3 nucleotides read TGTGCCATCAGTGAGCCCGACACGGGAAATGGCTACACCTTC.

The chain employs TRBV29-1 and TRBJ2-4; possibly TRBD1 for D (5 bases). Per the germline V gene, CDR1 is SQVTM and CDR2 is ANQGSEA. The germline V and J ends were trimmed by 3 bases and 0 bases, with 9 bases remaining between them. The CDR3 contains 14 residues. The CDR3 region has the DNA TGCAGCGTTGAGACAGCCTTAGCCAAAAACATTCAGTACTTC. Protein: CSVETALAKNIQYF. Full variable domain (rest looked up from reference TRBV29-1 and TRBJ2-4): SAVISQKPSRDICQRGTSLTIQCQVDSQVTMMFWYRQQPGQSLTLIATANQGSEATYESGFVIDKFPISRPNLTFSTLTVSNMSPEDSSIYLCSVETALAKNIQYFGAGTRLSVL.

This chain uses TRBV11-2 with TRBJ1-2; D is uncertain. This CDR3 comprises 13 residues. The V end lost 0 bases, the J end lost 7 bases, and 9 bases lay between the germline ends. Germline V lookup: CDR1 SGHAT, CDR2 FQNNGV. In DNA form, the CDR3 reads TGTGCCAGCAGCTTAGAAGGTTTCGGTGGCTACACCTTC. As protein: CASSLEGFGGYTF. Supplemented by reference TRBV11-2 and TRBJ1-2, the full variable domain reads EAGVAQSPRYKIIEKRQSVAFWCNPISGHATLYWYQQILGQGPKLLIQFQNNGVVDDSQLPKDRFSAERLKGVDSTLKIQPAKLEDSAVYLCASSLEGFGGYTFGSGTRLTVV.

This chain joins TRBV7-9 and TRBJ2-3; tentative D call: TRBD1 (5 bases). With 4 bases removed from V and 2 bases from J, the gap between germline ends came to 16 bases. Germline V lookup: CDR1 SEHNR, CDR2 FQNEAQ (reference sequence). This CDR3 region has 16 residues. The chain's CDR3 is CASSSRTQGDTDTQYF. The DNA of the CDR3 is TGTGCCAGCAGCTCTAGAACCCAGGGTGACACAGATACGCAGTATTTT.

In its sample, this clone was seen once. The V call is TRBV7-2, the J call TRBJ2-2, with D possibly being TRBD2 (6 bases). The CDR3 runs 15 residues. Trimming removed 5 bases at V and 4 bases at J, with 14 bases between. Germline-derived CDR1 and CDR2 are SGHTA and FQGNSA. The CDR3: CASSATSRVTGELFF. CDR3 coding DNA: TGTGCCAGCAGCGCAACTAGCAGGGTCACCGGGGAGCTGTTTTTT.

The gene calls are TRBV19 and TRBJ1-3; D unclear. The germline V gene encodes CDR1 LNHDA and CDR2 SQIVND (reference sequence). V shed 5 bases and J shed 4 bases, with 12 bases lying between them. The CDR3 extends over 14 amino acids. CDR3 region: CASSLIPRGNTIYF. The CDR3 DNA sequence: TGTGCCAGTAGTCTGATCCCGAGGGGAAACACCATATATTTT.

The J gene is TRBJ2-5, the V gene TRBV6-5; 8 positions agree with TRBD2. Trimming at V came to 6 bases and at J to 5 bases, leaving 5 bases not matched to a gene. There are 13 residues in the CDR3. The germline gives CDR1 MNHEY, CDR2 SVGAGI. CDR3 in amino acids: CASSRLALETQYF. The CDR3 DNA reads as TGTGCCAGCAGCAGACTAGCGTTGGAGACCCAGTACTTC.

This chain uses TRBV7-2 with TRBJ2-2, with D hard to call. Trimming cost V 1 base and J 1 base, with 7 bases left between them. CDR3 length: 15 amino acids. From germline, CDR1 is SGHTA and CDR2 FQGNSA. This CDR3 is CASSLVGGNTGELFF. CDR3 bases: TGTGCCAGCAGCTTAGTGGGCGGGAACACCGGGGAGCTGTTTTTT.